These 25 T cell receptor beta chains were all obtained from the same sample, sequenced in a study of CD8 T cells in Susac syndrome. An input of about 0.5 to 1 ug of RNA was subjected to reverse transcription using random hexamers. In TCRdb, the immunoSEQ multiplex PCR reads were re-called with MiXCR into one record per CDR3 protein. The table records roughly 200,000 distinct CDR3 sequences, roughly 94% of them present only once. The sequenced sample was CD4+ T cells from PBMCs. Every receptor here comes from a human donor with multiple sclerosis.

The chain couples TRBV27 to TRBJ2-3; no firm D call. V lost 2 bases to trimming and J lost 6 bases, with 12 bases between them. Germline V lookup: CDR1 MNHEY, CDR2 SMNVEV (reference sequence). This CDR3 region has 14 residues. CDR3 nucleotide sequence: TGTGCCAGCAGTTTACGCCTTAACCAGGATACGCAGTATTTT. The encoded protein is CASSLRLNQDTQYF.

This CDR3 is CASSLGGLSNQPQHF. The CDR3 DNA reads as TGCGCCAGCAGCTTGGGGGGATTGAGCAATCAGCCCCAGCATTTT. The chain has TRBV5-1 and TRBJ1-5; D gene ambiguous. There are 15 residues in the CDR3. In germline, CDR1 is SGHRS, CDR2 YFSETQ. Deletions cut 0 bases from V and 1 base from J, with 8 bases between.

The chain combines TRBV2 with TRBJ2-2; D possibly corresponds to TRBD2 (6 bases). The CDR3 runs 14 residues. Germline V gene sequence: CDR1 SNHLY, CDR2 FYNNEI. V gave up 7 bases and J gave up 1 base, with 10 bases separating them. CDR3 sequence: CASITGENTGELFF. CDR3 coding DNA: TGTGCCAGCATTACGGGAGAGAACACCGGGGAGCTGTTTTTT.

V gene TRBV15 combines with J gene TRBJ1-6; perhaps TRBD1 as D (5 bases). CDR3 size: 15 residues. From germline, CDR1 is LNHNV and CDR2 YYDKDF (reference sequence). V lost 0 bases and J 10 bases, leaving 13 bases between the germline ends. The CDR3 bases are TGTGCCACCAGCAGAGATCCTAGGGGAGAATCACCCCTCCACTTT. Its protein is CATSRDPRGESPLHF.

The chain couples TRBV7-6 to TRBJ2-7; D perhaps matches TRBD1 (5 bases). The CDR3 extends over 14 amino acids. With 5 bases removed from V and 7 bases from J, the gap between germline ends came to 18 bases. Germline CDR1 reads SGHVS; CDR2 reads FNYEAQ. The DNA for the CDR3 is TGTGCCAGCAGCACCTTAGGTTCAGGGTGGGAGCAGTACGTC. The encoded protein is CASSTLGSGWEQYV.

The chain joins TRBV11-2 to TRBJ2-5; no clear D. The CDR3 has 14 amino acids. V was pared by 0 bases and J by 3 bases, with 8 bases between. Germline V lookup: CDR1 SGHAT, CDR2 FQNNGV. CDR3 DNA sequence: TGTGCCAGCAGCTTAGAGCGAACGGAAGAGACCCAGTACTTC. This codes for CASSLERTEETQYF.

J is TRBJ1-1 and V is TRBV29-1; D possibly corresponds to TRBD1 (5 bases). The germline CDR1 and CDR2 sequences are SQVTM and ANQGSEA. V was pared by 7 bases and J by 3 bases, with 18 bases between. This CDR3 spans 14 amino acids. The CDR3 spells CSALTAGRDTEAFF. The CDR3 nucleotides read TGCAGCGCCTTGACGGCAGGGCGGGACACTGAAGCTTTCTTT.

This chain links TRBV29-1 with TRBJ2-1, with a weak D call TRBD2 (6 bases). V lost 3 bases to trimming and J lost 2 bases, with 11 bases between them. Germline V CDR1 and CDR2: SQVTM, ANQGSEA. This CDR3 has 14 amino acids. This CDR3 reads CSVDPREAYNEQFF. The CDR3 coding sequence is TGCAGCGTTGACCCCAGGGAGGCCTACAATGAGCAGTTCTTC.

The rearrangement links TRBV9 to TRBJ2-5, with 8 bases lining up with TRBD2. This CDR3 contains 15 residues. Germline loops: CDR1 SGDLS, CDR2 YYNGEE. J was trimmed by 1 base and V by 4 bases; bases with no gene match: 6. CDR3 sequence reads: CASSPRLAGQETQYF. In DNA, the CDR3 is TGTGCCAGCAGCCCCCGGCTAGCGGGCCAAGAGACCCAGTACTTC.

The chain combines TRBV7-3 with TRBJ2-1; D gene ambiguous. Germline CDR1 reads SGHTA; CDR2 reads FQGTGA. V was clipped by 8 bases and J by 5 bases, with 4 bases between them. This CDR3 comprises 10 residues. CDR3 DNA sequence: TGTGCCAGCGGCAACAATGAGCAGTTCTTC. This sequence encodes CASGNNEQFF.

The V gene is TRBV3-1, the J gene TRBJ2-3; 7 bases match TRBD2. The CDR3 is 14 amino acids. Unmatched junction bases numbered 3, after V lost 4 bases and J lost 2 bases. CDR1 and CDR2 (germline): LGHDT, YNNKEL (reference sequence). DNA of the CDR3: TGTGCCAGCAGCCGGGACTACCCCACAGATACGCAGTATTTT. It translates to CASSRDYPTDTQYF.

The rearrangement links TRBV5-1 to TRBJ1-5; 11 positions agree with TRBD1. Germline V lookup: CDR1 SGHRS, CDR2 YFSETQ. V lost 0 bases to trimming and J lost 4 bases; unmatched junction nucleotides: 9. The CDR3 runs to 18 residues. CDR3 nucleotides: TGCGCCAGCAGCTTGGGGACAGGGGGCGATGTAGCGAATCAGCCCCAGCATTTT. It yields the protein CASSLGTGGDVANQPQHF.

J is TRBJ2-7 and V is TRBV3-1; 10 positions agree with TRBD1. Germline CDR1 and CDR2: LGHDT and YNNKEL (reference sequence). The length of the CDR3 is 15 residues. Trimming took 5 bases from V and 5 from J; bases not matched to a gene: 9. The CDR3 DNA follows: TGTGCCAGCAGCTCTAGGGGACAGGGGCCTGACGAGCAGTACTTC. Translation: CASSSRGQGPDEQYF.

This chain links TRBV29-1 with TRBJ2-2; tentative D call: TRBD1 (5 bases). The CDR3 covers 14 residues. V lost 4 bases and J lost 8, with 17 bases in between. The V gene's germline CDR1 is SQVTM and CDR2 ANQGSEA. In DNA form, the CDR3 reads TGCAGCGTTGTGTCTTCGGACAATACGGGGGAGCTGTTTTTT. Its protein product is CSVVSSDNTGELFF.

In this sample, this clonotype turned up once. As DNA, the CDR3 is TGCAGCGTCTCGCAAGGGGGAGGGGAGACTGAAGCTTTCTTT. Its translation is CSVSQGGGETEAFF. This chain uses TRBV29-1 with TRBJ1-1; tentatively, D is TRBD1 (6 bases). Trimming cost V 6 bases and J 5 bases, with 19 bases left between them. The CDR3 spans 14 residues. Germline V gene data show CDR1 as SQVTM and CDR2 as ANQGSEA.

This clonotype appeared a few times. This chain uses TRBV7-2 with TRBJ2-7, with TRBD2 matching over 11 bases. The CDR3 is made up of 17 amino acids. The ends lost 1 base at V and 0 bases at J; junction bases unmatched: 5. CDR1 SGHTA and CDR2 FQGNSA come from the germline V gene. CDR3 DNA: TGTGCCAGCAGCTTAGGACTAGCGGGGACTTTCTCCTACGAGCAGTACTTC. It encodes CASSLGLAGTFSYEQYF.

This clonotype was seen once. This chain connects TRBV29-1 to TRBJ1-2; D perhaps matches TRBD1 (5 bases). With 6 bases removed from V and 8 bases from J, the gap between germline ends came to 13 bases. In germline, CDR1 is SQVTM, CDR2 ANQGSEA. The CDR3 totals 11 residues. The CDR3 DNA reads as TGCAGCGTCCTGGGGGGGGACGGCTACACCTTC. Translating it yields CSVLGGDGYTF.

The chain recombines TRBV12-3 or TRBV12-4 with TRBJ1-5; D uncertain. V was cut by 6 bases and J by 6 bases, with 9 bases left in between. The CDR3 runs to 12 residues. The CDR3, as DNA: TGTGCCAGCAGATTGCCCGGTCAGCCCCAGCATTTT. It codes for CASRLPGQPQHF.

V gene TRBV7-8 combines with J gene TRBJ2-1, with TRBD2 matching over 10 bases. V lost 5 bases and J lost 2; bases outside the gene matches: 6. The germline gives CDR1 SGHVS, CDR2 FQNEAQ. The CDR3 sequence is 16 residues long. The CDR3 protein is CASSRTGTSAYNEQFF. The CDR3 region has the DNA TGTGCCAGCAGCAGAACCGGGACTAGCGCCTACAATGAGCAGTTCTTC. The full variable domain, in which reference TRBV7-8 and TRBJ2-1 provide the parts outside the CDR3, is GAGVSQSPRYKVAKRGQDVALRCDPISGHVSLFWYQQALGQGPEFLTYFQNEAQLDKSGLPSDRFFAERPEGSVSTLKIQRTQQEDSAVYLCASSRTGTSAYNEQFFGPGTRLTVL.

The CDR3 DNA sequence: TGTGCCAGCTGCAGGGGGGTAAATGAGCAGTTCTTC. Its translation: CASCRGVNEQFF. The chain has TRBV6-5 and TRBJ2-1, with D perhaps TRBD1 (7 bases). V was trimmed by 8 bases and J by 7 bases, leaving 12 bases between them. Per germline, CDR1 MNHEY and CDR2 SVGAGI. There are 12 residues in the CDR3.

The J gene is TRBJ2-7, the V gene TRBV2; D remains unclear. Trimming took 3 bases from V and 4 from J, leaving 13 bases between them. The CDR3 contains 14 residues. Germline V gene data show CDR1 as SNHLY and CDR2 as FYNNEI. The chain's CDR3 is CASSDTPVQYEQYF. The CDR3 DNA is TGTGCCAGCAGTGATACACCCGTCCAGTACGAGCAGTACTTC.

This chain joins TRBV20-1 and TRBJ2-3; D might be TRBD2 (5 bases). CDR3 length: 15 residues. The germline gives CDR1 DFQATT, CDR2 SNEGSKA (reference sequence). V dropped 1 base and J dropped 1 base, with 12 bases sitting between them. CDR3 bases: TGCAGTGCTAGAGGGGCTAGCTACGGCACAGATACGCAGTATTTT. As protein: CSARGASYGTDTQYF.

The gene calls are TRBV29-1 and TRBJ2-5; TRBD2 is a possible D gene (6 bases). The V end lost 7 bases, the J end lost 0 bases, and 6 bases lay between the germline ends. The V gene's germline CDR1 is SQVTM and CDR2 ANQGSEA. The CDR3 runs 11 residues. Here the CDR3 DNA reads TGCAGCGGGGACTACCAAGAGACCCAGTACTTC. It codes for CSGDYQETQYF.

J is TRBJ1-2 and V is TRBV27; 8 nucleotides line up with TRBD1. V gave up 4 bases and J gave up 6 bases; unmatched junction bases: 4. Germline CDR1 reads MNHEY; CDR2 reads SMNVEV (reference sequence). The CDR3 runs 13 residues. This CDR3 reads CASSWNRGDGYTF. The DNA for the CDR3 is TGTGCCAGCAGTTGGAACAGGGGGGATGGCTACACCTTC.

CDR3 in amino acids: CSVRRGTEAFF. The CDR3 DNA reads TGCAGCGTACGACGGGGCACTGAAGCTTTCTTT. This rearrangement joins TRBV29-1 to TRBJ1-1; D not resolved. The CDR3 has 11 residues. Per germline, CDR1 SQVTM and CDR2 ANQGSEA. Trimming pared 6 bases from V and 4 bases from J, leaving 9 bases between.